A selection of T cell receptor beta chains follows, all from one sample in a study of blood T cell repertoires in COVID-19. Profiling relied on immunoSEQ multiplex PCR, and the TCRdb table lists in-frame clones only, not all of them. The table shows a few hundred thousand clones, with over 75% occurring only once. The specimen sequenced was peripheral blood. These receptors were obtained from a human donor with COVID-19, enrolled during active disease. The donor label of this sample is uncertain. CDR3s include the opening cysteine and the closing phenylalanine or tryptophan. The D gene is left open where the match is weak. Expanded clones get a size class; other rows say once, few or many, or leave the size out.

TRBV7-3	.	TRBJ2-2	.	TGTGCCAGCAGCTTGGTGAACGGGCGGGGTGAGCTGTTTTTT	CASSLVNGRGELFF
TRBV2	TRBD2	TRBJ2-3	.	TGTGCCAGCAGCGGGACTAGCGGGAGGGCTCGCACAGATACGCAGTATTTT	CASSGTSGRARTDTQYF
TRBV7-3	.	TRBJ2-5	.	TGTGCCAGCAGCTTACGCCCACGGGAGGAGACCCAGTACTTC	CASSLRPREETQYF
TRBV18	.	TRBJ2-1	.	TGTGCCAGCTCTTACTCTTCTTCCGGGAGCAATGAGCAGTTCTTC	CASSYSSSGSNEQFF
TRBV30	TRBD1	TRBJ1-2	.	TGTGCCTGGAGGGACAGGGGAGCTAGGGGCTACACCTTC	CAWRDRGARGYTF
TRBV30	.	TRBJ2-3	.	TGTGCCTGGAGTGTTACTGGAGCAGATACGCAGTATTTT	CAWSVTGADTQYF
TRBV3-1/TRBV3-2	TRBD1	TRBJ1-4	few	TGTGCCAGCAGATCCCGACAGGGAGCGGATGAAAAACTGTTTTTT	CASRSRQGADEKLFF
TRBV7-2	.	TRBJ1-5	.	TGTGCCAGCAGCCTTGAATGGAGGCAGCCCCAGCATTTT	CASSLEWRQPQHF
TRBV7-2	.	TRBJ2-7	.	TGTGCCAGCAGCTTAGTAGGGGCGGGGTCACTGGCAGAGCAGTACTTC	CASSLVGAGSLAEQYF
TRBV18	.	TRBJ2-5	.	TGTGCCAGCTCTCAGCAGGAGGGGAAACTAGTGGAAAGAGAGACCCAGTACTTC	CASSQQEGKLVERETQYF
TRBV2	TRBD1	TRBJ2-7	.	TGTGCCAGCAGTGAAGGCCCAGGGGGCTACGAGCAGTACTTC	CASSEGPGGYEQYF
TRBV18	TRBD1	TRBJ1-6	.	TGTGCCAGCTCCCAGACAGGGGAAGGTTCACCCCTCCACTTT	CASSQTGEGSPLHF